This T cell receptor beta chain appears in the sequencing data of a study of T cells after yellow fever vaccination. About the study: It was SMART-Seq v4 Ultra Low Input that prepared the fractions with low cell numbers.

Notes on the study in general: Weaker overall was a secondary response that nonetheless peaked faster, on day 5 versus 15.

The authors made TCR cDNA by 5'RACE template switching, adding a universal primer site and UMIs. Each CDR3 protein is one row after TCRdb ran MiXCR on the 5' RACE reads. The sample contains about 310,000 distinct CDR3 sequences, less than 4.5% of which appear only once. This clonotype was seen many times. The antigen is undetermined. The CDR3 consists of 16 residues. The germline V gene encodes CDR1 MGHDK and CDR2 SYGVNS. Trimming pared 1 base from V and 0 bases from J, leaving 11 bases between. The sample was PBMCs, taken on the day of the yellow fever booster vaccination. V is TRBV25-1 and J is TRBJ2-3; no firm D call. The receptor was derived from a man aged 18 to 35 who received the YFV17D yellow fever vaccine. CDR3 in amino acids: CASSEWGRTSTDTQYF. The CDR3 bases are TGTGCCAGCAGTGAATGGGGTCGTACTAGCACAGATACGCAGTATTTT.